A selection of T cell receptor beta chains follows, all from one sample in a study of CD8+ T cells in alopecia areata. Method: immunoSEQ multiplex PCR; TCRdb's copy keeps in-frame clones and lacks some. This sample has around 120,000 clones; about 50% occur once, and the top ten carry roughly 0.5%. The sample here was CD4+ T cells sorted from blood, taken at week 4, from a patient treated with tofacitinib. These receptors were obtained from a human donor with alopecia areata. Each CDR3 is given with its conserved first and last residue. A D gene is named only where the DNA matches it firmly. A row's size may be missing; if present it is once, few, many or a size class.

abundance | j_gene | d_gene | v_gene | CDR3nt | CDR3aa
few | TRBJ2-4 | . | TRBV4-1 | TGCGCCAGCAGCCAAGGCGTGCCTCAGTACTTC | CASSQGVPQYF
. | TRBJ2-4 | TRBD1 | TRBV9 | TGTGCCAGCAAGCCGACAGGGGAAAACATTCAGTACTTC | CASKPTGENIQYF
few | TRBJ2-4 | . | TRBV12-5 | TGTGCTAGTGGTTTGGTACTCGGGGACCTTATTGAAAACATTCAGTACTTC | CASGLVLGDLIENIQYF
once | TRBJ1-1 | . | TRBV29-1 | TGCAGCGTTGCCCTCCGCCTCAGCACTGAAGCTTTCTTT | CSVALRLSTEAFF
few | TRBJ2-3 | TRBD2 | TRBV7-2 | TGTGCCAGCAGCCGCTCAGTTCCCGGGGGGGTAAGAGATACGCAGTATTTT | CASSRSVPGGVRDTQYF
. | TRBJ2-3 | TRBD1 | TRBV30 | TGTGCCTGGAGTGGACAGGGGTCAAGGCTCACAGATACGCAGTATTTT | CAWSGQGSRLTDTQYF
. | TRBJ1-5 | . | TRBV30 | TGTGCCTGGAGTTCCGGGGGGAATCAGCCCCAGCATTTT | CAWSSGGNQPQHF
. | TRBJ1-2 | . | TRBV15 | TGTGCCACCAGCAGATCGGGAATGGAATTGTCTGGCTACACCTTC | CATSRSGMELSGYTF
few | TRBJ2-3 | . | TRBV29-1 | TGCAGCGTTGAAGCCCAGGAGGCAGATACGCAGTATTTT | CSVEAQEADTQYF
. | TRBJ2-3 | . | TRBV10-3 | TGTGCCATCAGTGGGCAGGGGGGAGATACGCAGTATTTT | CAISGQGGDTQYF
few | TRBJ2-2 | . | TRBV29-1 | TGCAGCGTTCAGGCAGGGGTGACCGGGGAGCTGTTTTTT | CSVQAGVTGELFF
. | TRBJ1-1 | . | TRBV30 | TGTGCCTGGGCCCTAGGGGGGCCCAATGAGGCTTTCTTT | CAWALGGPNEAFF
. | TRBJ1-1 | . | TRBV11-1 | TGTGCCAGCAGCCCCTGGAAGGGAGACACTGAAGCTTTCTTT | CASSPWKGDTEAFF
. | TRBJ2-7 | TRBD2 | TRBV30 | TGTGCCTGGAGTGCCCTCCCCAAGTCGGGAGGGCCCCACGAGCAGTACTTC | CAWSALPKSGGPHEQYF
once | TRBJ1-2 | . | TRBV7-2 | TGTGCCAGCAGCTTAAGTTCCTATGGCTACACCTTC | CASSLSSYGYTF
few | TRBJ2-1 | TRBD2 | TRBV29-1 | TGCAGCGTTGAGGGGGAGGGACCCTCCTACAATGAGCAGTTCTTC | CSVEGEGPSYNEQFF
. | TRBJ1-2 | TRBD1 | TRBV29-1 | TGCAGCGTTGCAGGGGGCGACTATGGCTACACCTTC | CSVAGGDYGYTF
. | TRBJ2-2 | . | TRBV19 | TGTGCCAGTAGTATTCAAGTTACCGGGGAGCTGTTTTTT | CASSIQVTGELFF
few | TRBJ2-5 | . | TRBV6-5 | TGTGCCAGCAGGAAAGCGGCGACGGAGACCCAGTACTTC | CASRKAATETQYF
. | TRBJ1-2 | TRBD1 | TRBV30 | TGTGCCTGGAGTGGACAGGGAAGCTACACCTTC | CAWSGQGSYTF
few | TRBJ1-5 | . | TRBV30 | TGTGCCTGGAGCCGCGGGACTCTCGATATGGCCCAGCATTTT | CAWSRGTLDMAQHF
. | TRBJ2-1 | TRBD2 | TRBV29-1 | TGCAGCGTTGAAGTTCACGGCGGGAGTTCTGGAGAGCAGTTCTTC | CSVEVHGGSSGEQFF
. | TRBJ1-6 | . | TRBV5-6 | TGTGCCAGCAGCCCTGACGGGGGCTATAATTCACCCCTCCACTTT | CASSPDGGYNSPLHF
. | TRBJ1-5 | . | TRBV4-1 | TGCGCCAGCAGCCAAGAGAGGTCAGGGCATCAGCCCCAGCATTTT | CASSQERSGHQPQHF
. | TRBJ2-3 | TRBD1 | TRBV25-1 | TGTGCCAGCAGTGAAGACAGGGTAGCAGATACGCAGTATTTT | CASSEDRVADTQYF
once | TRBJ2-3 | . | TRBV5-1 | TGCGCCAGCGGCCTAGGGGGGAGCACAGATACGCAGTATTTT | CASGLGGSTDTQYF
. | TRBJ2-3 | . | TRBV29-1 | TGCAGCGTTGAAGTTACAGGATTGGTCACAGATACGCAGTATTTT | CSVEVTGLVTDTQYF
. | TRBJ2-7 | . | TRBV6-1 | TGTGCCAGCAGTTCGCCTGGGGGAAAGAACGAGCAGTACTTC | CASSSPGGKNEQYF
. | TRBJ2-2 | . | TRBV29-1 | TGCAGCGTAGGACAGATTTCGAACACCGGGGAGCTGTTTTTT | CSVGQISNTGELFF